Listed below are T cell receptor beta chains from one sample, sequenced in a study of pediatric ulcerative colitis. The data were produced by immunoSEQ multiplex PCR, yet TCRdb's version contains in-frame clones alone and is incomplete. The sample holds tens of thousands of clones; roughly two thirds are singletons and the top ten take around 15%. Sequencing was carried out using gut tissue. The receptors stem from a boy younger than 18 with severe ulcerative colitis. Both conserved end residues are part of each CDR3. The order of the fields is J gene, clone size, V gene, D gene, CDR3 DNA, CDR3 protein. The D gene is left open where the match is weak. A clone size is listed for some rows: how often the clone was seen (once, few, many), or a class if it is expanded.

j_call: TRBJ2-1; clone_size: .; v_call: TRBV4-3; d_call: TRBD1; cdr3_nt: TGCGCCAGCAGCCGAGGGATTTCGGGACAGGGGGGATATGAGCAGTTCTTC; cdr3_aa: CASSRGISGQGGYEQFF
j_call: TRBJ1-5; clone_size: .; v_call: TRBV2; d_call: .; cdr3_nt: TGTGCCAGCAGTGCGGAGAGGGTGGGCAATCAGCCCCAGCATTTT; cdr3_aa: CASSAERVGNQPQHF
j_call: TRBJ1-6; clone_size: .; v_call: TRBV14; d_call: .; cdr3_nt: TGTGCCAGCAGCCAAGAGGGCGGACTACTTTCACCCCTCCACTTT; cdr3_aa: CASSQEGGLLSPLHF
j_call: TRBJ2-7; clone_size: .; v_call: TRBV10-3; d_call: TRBD1; cdr3_nt: TGTGCCATAGGACAGGGCTCCTACGAGCAGTACTTC; cdr3_aa: CAIGQGSYEQYF
j_call: TRBJ2-3; clone_size: .; v_call: TRBV20-1; d_call: .; cdr3_nt: TGCAGTGCCAGGGGAGGAGATACGCAGTATTTT; cdr3_aa: CSARGGDTQYF
j_call: TRBJ1-6; clone_size: .; v_call: TRBV2; d_call: .; cdr3_nt: TGTGCCAGCAGTGATAACAGGGCTATGGGATCACCCCTCCACTTT; cdr3_aa: CASSDNRAMGSPLHF
j_call: TRBJ1-3; clone_size: .; v_call: TRBV7-6; d_call: TRBD1; cdr3_nt: TGTGCCAGCAGCGACAGAGACAGGGGAGGTGGAAACACCATATATTTT; cdr3_aa: CASSDRDRGGGNTIYF
j_call: TRBJ1-2; clone_size: .; v_call: TRBV19; d_call: .; cdr3_nt: TGTGCCAGTAGTAGACCTAGACAGGTTTTTTCTGGCTACACCTTC; cdr3_aa: CASSRPRQVFSGYTF
j_call: TRBJ1-4; clone_size: .; v_call: TRBV7-9; d_call: TRBD1; cdr3_nt: TGTGCCAGCAGCTTAGGAGACAGGGGAGGAAATGAAAAACTGTTTTTT; cdr3_aa: CASSLGDRGGNEKLFF
j_call: TRBJ1-2; clone_size: once; v_call: TRBV28; d_call: TRBD1; cdr3_nt: TGTGCCAGCAGTTTTGGGACAGGGGCTTTAGGCTACACCTTC; cdr3_aa: CASSFGTGALGYTF
j_call: TRBJ2-3; clone_size: .; v_call: TRBV9; d_call: .; cdr3_nt: TGTGCCAGCAGCCCACGAAATTCCCTGGATACGCAGTATTTT; cdr3_aa: CASSPRNSLDTQYF
j_call: TRBJ1-4; clone_size: .; v_call: TRBV29-1; d_call: .; cdr3_nt: TGCAGCGTGGCGCGGGGGGGGACAACATTTTTT; cdr3_aa: CSVARGGTTFF
j_call: TRBJ1-2; clone_size: .; v_call: TRBV28; d_call: TRBD1; cdr3_nt: TGTGCCAGCATCGGAGGCGGACAGGGAGGAGGCTACACCTTC; cdr3_aa: CASIGGGQGGGYTF
j_call: TRBJ2-1; clone_size: few; v_call: TRBV7-9; d_call: .; cdr3_nt: TGTTCCCAAGGGGGGGCCGCCTACAATGAGCAGTTCTTC; cdr3_aa: CSQGGAAYNEQFF
j_call: TRBJ2-5; clone_size: few; v_call: TRBV7-2; d_call: TRBD2; cdr3_nt: TGTGCCAGCAGCTGGCGGACTAGCGGGGAAGAGACCCAGTACTTC; cdr3_aa: CASSWRTSGEETQYF
j_call: TRBJ2-5; clone_size: .; v_call: TRBV6-6; d_call: TRBD2; cdr3_nt: TGTGCCAGCAGTTTCTTGGGGGGGCAAGAGACCCAGTACTTC; cdr3_aa: CASSFLGGQETQYF
j_call: TRBJ2-1; clone_size: .; v_call: TRBV11-3; d_call: TRBD2; cdr3_nt: TGTGCCAGCAGCTCAGCCGGAACTAGCGGGGGGAAGTACAATGAGCAGTTCTTC; cdr3_aa: CASSSAGTSGGKYNEQFF
j_call: TRBJ1-2; clone_size: few; v_call: TRBV14; d_call: .; cdr3_nt: TGTGCCAGCAGCCAAGACCAGGGTAAAACCTTC; cdr3_aa: CASSQDQGKTF
j_call: TRBJ2-2; clone_size: .; v_call: TRBV30; d_call: .; cdr3_nt: TGTGCCTGGAGTGTAAGGGGTTACCTCACCGGGGAGCTGTTTTTT; cdr3_aa: CAWSVRGYLTGELFF
j_call: TRBJ1-3; clone_size: medium-sized; v_call: TRBV27; d_call: .; cdr3_nt: TGTGCCCCTCGGTTAGGGGTTGATACTGGAAACACCATATATTTT; cdr3_aa: CAPRLGVDTGNTIYF
j_call: TRBJ2-3; clone_size: .; v_call: TRBV9; d_call: TRBD2; cdr3_nt: TGTGCCAGCAGCTCTAGCGGGGGACCTACCACAGATACGCAGTATTTT; cdr3_aa: CASSSSGGPTTDTQYF
j_call: TRBJ1-1; clone_size: .; v_call: TRBV13; d_call: .; cdr3_nt: TGTGCCAGCAGCTCGGACAGCCTGGGGGGCACTGAAGCTTTCTTT; cdr3_aa: CASSSDSLGGTEAFF
j_call: TRBJ1-1; clone_size: .; v_call: TRBV6-5; d_call: .; cdr3_nt: TGTGCCAGCAGTTACTCGACCGGTTGGGAAACTGAAGCTTTCTTT; cdr3_aa: CASSYSTGWETEAFF
j_call: TRBJ1-2; clone_size: .; v_call: TRBV5-5; d_call: .; cdr3_nt: TGTGCCAGCAGCTTAGCGGGGGCAAGCTATGGCTACACCTTC; cdr3_aa: CASSLAGASYGYTF
j_call: TRBJ1-1; clone_size: .; v_call: TRBV11-2; d_call: .; cdr3_nt: TGTGCCAGCAGCTTAGATTACGCTATGAACACTGAAGCTTTCTTT; cdr3_aa: CASSLDYAMNTEAFF
j_call: TRBJ2-7; clone_size: .; v_call: TRBV2; d_call: .; cdr3_nt: TGTGCCAGCAGACCTTCTGCCTCTCCCGGCGAGCAGTACTTC; cdr3_aa: CASRPSASPGEQYF
j_call: TRBJ1-1; clone_size: few; v_call: TRBV5-1; d_call: .; cdr3_nt: TGCGCCAGCAGCTTGAGGACGGGGAGGATGAACACTGAAGCTTTCTTT; cdr3_aa: CASSLRTGRMNTEAFF
j_call: TRBJ2-1; clone_size: .; v_call: TRBV7-9; d_call: TRBD2; cdr3_nt: TGTGCCAGCAGCCTACTAGCGCAGCATGAGCAGTTCTTC; cdr3_aa: CASSLLAQHEQFF
j_call: TRBJ1-2; clone_size: .; v_call: TRBV19; d_call: TRBD1; cdr3_nt: TGTGCCAGCCTGGGACAGAACTATGGCTACACCTTC; cdr3_aa: CASLGQNYGYTF
j_call: TRBJ2-3; clone_size: .; v_call: TRBV11-2; d_call: TRBD2; cdr3_nt: TGTGCCAGCAGCTTAGATCGAAGCGGGGGGGCTGCAGATACGCAGTATTTT; cdr3_aa: CASSLDRSGGAADTQYF